The T cell receptor (beta chain) under discussion was sequenced for a study of human T cells and chemical hapten exposure. Overall study results and limits: More PT1 expanded TCRs went with higher patch test scores. While controls formed fewer of them, expanded TCRs formed significantly more large CDR3 similarity clusters.

There are 15 residues in the CDR3. From germline, CDR1 is SGHDN and CDR2 FVKESK. V was cut by 0 bases and J by 7 bases, with 16 bases left in between. Unique molecular identifiers were affixed to discrete cDNA molecules within the library. Via MiXCR, TCRdb re-called the RACE reads, giving one row per CDR3 protein. The sample consists of more than 70,000 distinct CDR3 sequences, about 9% of them appearing once. Concerning this clonotype itself: The antigen remains undetermined.

Time point: pre-sensitization, week 0. Treatment of the sample: therapeutic diphenylcyclopropenone sensitization with weekly scalp DPC. Unfractionated whole blood was the source of the extracted total RNA. This receptor was obtained from a man in his forties with alopecia areata. Some clones in this sample may be carry-over from other donors' samples. The sequencing here drew on whole blood, taken in connection with sensitization to the hapten diphenylcyclopropenone (DPC). V and J are TRBV14 and TRBJ2-7, with a tentative D call TRBD1 (6 bases). DNA of the CDR3: TGTGCCAGCAGCCAAGACCTACTACAGGGAATGGAGCAGTACTTC. As protein: CASSQDLLQGMEQYF.